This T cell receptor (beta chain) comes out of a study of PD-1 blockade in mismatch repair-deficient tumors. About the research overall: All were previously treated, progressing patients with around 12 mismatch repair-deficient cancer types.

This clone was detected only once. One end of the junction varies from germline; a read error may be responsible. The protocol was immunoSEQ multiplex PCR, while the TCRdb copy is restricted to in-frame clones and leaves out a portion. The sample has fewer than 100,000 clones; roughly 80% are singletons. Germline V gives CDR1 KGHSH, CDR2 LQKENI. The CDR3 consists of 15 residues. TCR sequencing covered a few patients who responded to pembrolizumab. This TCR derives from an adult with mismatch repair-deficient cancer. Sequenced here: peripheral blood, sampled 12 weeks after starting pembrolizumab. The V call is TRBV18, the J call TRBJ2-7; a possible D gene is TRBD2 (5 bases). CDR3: CASSPLPAGSNEQYF. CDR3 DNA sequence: TGTGCCAGCTCACCACTCCCCGCGGGCTCCAACGAGCAGTACTTC.